This TCR beta chain originates from a study of T-cell reconstitution after alpha-beta-depleted transplantation in children. This clonotype was recorded many times. As yet, its antigen is unknown. Unique molecular identifiers were incorporated during preparation of the TCRbeta library. TCRdb independently ran MiXCR on the PCR reads; one entry per CDR3 protein. The sample shows around 72,000 distinct CDR3 sequences, 4.9% of them seen only once. Findings and caveats of the study: T-cell counts and diversity were attributed mostly to newly produced T cells one year after transplant. Expanded graft clones numbering several hundred reportedly gave rise to alpha-beta T cells about two months after transplant. Recipient T cells and thymic progenitors that survived were the source of the high TCRbeta diversity seen at day 60 in some patients.

This CDR3 spans 14 amino acids. V was clipped by 4 bases and J by 1 base, with 12 bases between them. Per the germline V gene, CDR1 is DFQATT and CDR2 is SNEGSKA (reference sequence). The source is a boy in the first two years of life who had a stem cell transplant for acute myeloid leukemia, so the T cells may come from the graft donor. The chain is built from TRBV20-1 and TRBJ2-3; perhaps TRBD2 as D (7 bases). This specimen was PBMCs, mostly from graft donor cells, taken 180 days after TCRalphabeta/CD19-depleted stem cell transplant. The CDR3 coding sequence is TGCAGTGCTACCCCGGGGGGCCGCACAGATACGCAGTATTTT. As protein: CSATPGGRTDTQYF.